Included here is one T cell receptor beta chain sequence, with context. This entry belongs to a study of OX40 agonist ivuxolimab in advanced cancers. The CDR3 is 14 amino acids. Germline V CDR1 and CDR2: SEHNR, FQNEAQ (reference sequence). J was trimmed by 5 bases and V by 5 bases; bases with no gene match: 8. Clones were read by immunoSEQ multiplex PCR, and TCRdb kept only the in-frame ones, dropping some. The table includes 70,000 to 80,000 clones, 94% detected once. The material was CD4+ or CD8+ T cells sorted from blood, obtained in a trial of the OX40 agonist ivuxolimab. J is TRBJ2-5 and V is TRBV7-9; 7 bases map to TRBD1. This clonotype was sampled from an adult with an advanced solid tumor such as melanoma, head and neck, liver or kidney cancer. The CDR3 sequence is CASSPPTGWETQYF. Here the CDR3 DNA reads TGTGCCAGCAGCCCGCCGACAGGGTGGGAGACCCAGTACTTC.